The rows below give T cell receptor beta chains drawn from one sample of a study of graft-versus-host responses after intestinal transplantation. Using immunoSEQ multiplex PCR, the repertoire was profiled, and TCRdb retains in-frame clones only, with some absent. This sample has over 100,000 clones, with around 92% found just once. Their antigens are not known. The material sequenced was unstimulated CD8+ T cells sorted from spleen or lymph node cells, taken before transplant. These receptors came from a human donor who was the organ donor for an intestinal transplant. CDR3s include the opening cysteine and the closing phenylalanine or tryptophan. Each record gives: D gene, V gene, clone size, J gene, CDR3 length, CDR3 DNA, CDR3 protein. The D gene is left open where the match is weak. The listing skips clone size in some rows; elsewhere it reads once, few, many or a size class.

d_call: TRBD1
v_call: TRBV5-6
clone_size: once
j_call: TRBJ1-1
cdr3_length: 15
cdr3_nt: TGTGCCAGCACCCCAGGGGGGGCCAGGAACACTGAAGCTTTCTTT
cdr3_aa: CASTPGGARNTEAFF

d_call: .
v_call: TRBV4-1
clone_size: .
j_call: TRBJ2-1
cdr3_length: 16
cdr3_nt: TGCGCCAGCAGCCAGGAACCTTGGCGCTCCTACAATGAGCAGTTCTTC
cdr3_aa: CASSQEPWRSYNEQFF

d_call: .
v_call: TRBV7-8
clone_size: .
j_call: TRBJ2-7
cdr3_length: 14
cdr3_nt: TGTGCCAGCAGCTTAGCGCCAGTATTCGCCGAGCAGTACTTC
cdr3_aa: CASSLAPVFAEQYF

d_call: TRBD1
v_call: TRBV7-3
clone_size: .
j_call: TRBJ2-1
cdr3_length: 14
cdr3_nt: TGTGCCAGCAGCTCAACCGGGACAGGGGATGAGCAGTTCTTC
cdr3_aa: CASSSTGTGDEQFF

d_call: .
v_call: TRBV6-1
clone_size: .
j_call: TRBJ2-1
cdr3_length: 14
cdr3_nt: TGTGCCAGCAGTGAAGCGACACGAACGGATGAGCAGTTCTTC
cdr3_aa: CASSEATRTDEQFF

d_call: TRBD2
v_call: TRBV6-6
clone_size: .
j_call: TRBJ2-5
cdr3_length: 16
cdr3_nt: TGTGCCAGCAGTTATTTCCTAGCGGGAGGCCAAGAGACCCAGTACTTC
cdr3_aa: CASSYFLAGGQETQYF

d_call: .
v_call: TRBV2
clone_size: .
j_call: TRBJ2-3
cdr3_length: 15
cdr3_nt: TGTGCCAGCAGTCGAAGAGCCTGGGGCACAGATACGCAGTATTTC
cdr3_aa: CASSRRAWGTDTQYF

d_call: TRBD1
v_call: TRBV9
clone_size: once
j_call: TRBJ2-7
cdr3_length: 13
cdr3_nt: TGTGCCAGCAGCCCGCGGACAGGGGCCCTGCAGTACTTC
cdr3_aa: CASSPRTGALQYF

d_call: .
v_call: TRBV9
clone_size: .
j_call: TRBJ1-1
cdr3_length: 15
cdr3_nt: TGTGCCAGCAGCCCCGGCGGATCCATGAACACTGAAGCTTTCTTT
cdr3_aa: CASSPGGSMNTEAFF

d_call: TRBD2
v_call: TRBV7-9
clone_size: .
j_call: TRBJ2-7
cdr3_length: 15
cdr3_nt: TGTGCCAGCAGCCCCCCTGTGGGGGGGATATACGAGCAGTACTTC
cdr3_aa: CASSPPVGGIYEQYF

d_call: .
v_call: TRBV4-2
clone_size: .
j_call: TRBJ2-7
cdr3_length: 13
cdr3_nt: TGTGCCAGCAGCCAAGCTCCCAGCGACGAGCAGTACTTC
cdr3_aa: CASSQAPSDEQYF

d_call: .
v_call: TRBV27
clone_size: .
j_call: TRBJ1-5
cdr3_length: 18
cdr3_nt: TGTGCCAGCAGTTTGCCGGCTGAACGGCTATATAGCAATCAGCCCCAGCATTTT
cdr3_aa: CASSLPAERLYSNQPQHF

d_call: .
v_call: TRBV4-3
clone_size: .
j_call: TRBJ2-7
cdr3_length: 15
cdr3_nt: TGCGCCAGCAGCCAAATAAGTCGCGGCTCCTACGAGCAGTACTTC
cdr3_aa: CASSQISRGSYEQYF

d_call: .
v_call: TRBV7-9
clone_size: .
j_call: TRBJ1-1
cdr3_length: 16
cdr3_nt: TGTGCCAGCAGCTTAGCGGGGGAGGGTATGGGGACTGAAGCTTTCTTT
cdr3_aa: CASSLAGEGMGTEAFF

d_call: .
v_call: TRBV7-9
clone_size: .
j_call: TRBJ2-7
cdr3_length: 14
cdr3_nt: TGTGCCAGCAGTCCAGGGAGGGGGTCCTACGAGCAGTACTTC
cdr3_aa: CASSPGRGSYEQYF

d_call: TRBD2
v_call: TRBV2
clone_size: .
j_call: TRBJ2-3
cdr3_length: 19
cdr3_nt: TGTGCCAGCAGTGATGTTGGCGGGAGGGCCGGGAGCTGGACAGATACGCAGTATTTT
cdr3_aa: CASSDVGGRAGSWTDTQYF

d_call: TRBD1
v_call: TRBV7-3
clone_size: .
j_call: TRBJ2-1
cdr3_length: 16
cdr3_nt: TGTGCCAGCAGCCCTACGGACAGGGGATTTTGGGATGAGCAGTTCTTC
cdr3_aa: CASSPTDRGFWDEQFF

d_call: .
v_call: TRBV9
clone_size: few
j_call: TRBJ1-5
cdr3_length: 14
cdr3_nt: TGTGCCAGCTCCCCGGGGGGGGGCAATCAGCCCCAGCATTTT
cdr3_aa: CASSPGGGNQPQHF

d_call: .
v_call: TRBV19
clone_size: .
j_call: TRBJ2-7
cdr3_length: 15
cdr3_nt: TGTGCCAGTAGTCCTACCGGGGGTCCCCTAGGGGAGCAGTACTTC
cdr3_aa: CASSPTGGPLGEQYF

d_call: .
v_call: TRBV5-8
clone_size: .
j_call: TRBJ1-2
cdr3_length: 11
cdr3_nt: TGTGCCAGCAGCTTAGGGGGGGTCGGCACCTTC
cdr3_aa: CASSLGGVGTF

d_call: TRBD2
v_call: TRBV19
clone_size: .
j_call: TRBJ2-1
cdr3_length: 16
cdr3_nt: TGTGCCAGTAGTCCTATCACTAGCGGAGGCTACAATGAGCAGTTCTTC
cdr3_aa: CASSPITSGGYNEQFF

d_call: TRBD2
v_call: TRBV28
clone_size: .
j_call: TRBJ2-7
cdr3_length: 15
cdr3_nt: TGTGCCAGCAGTCCCCAACTAGCGGGTACCTACGAGCAGTACTTC
cdr3_aa: CASSPQLAGTYEQYF

d_call: .
v_call: TRBV19
clone_size: .
j_call: TRBJ2-1
cdr3_length: 15
cdr3_nt: TGTGCCAGTAGTCCCCAGGTAACGGTTTACAATGAGCAGTTCTTC
cdr3_aa: CASSPQVTVYNEQFF

d_call: TRBD1
v_call: TRBV7-9
clone_size: .
j_call: TRBJ2-1
cdr3_length: 14
cdr3_nt: TGTGCCAGCAGCTCGTGGACAGGGGTCAATGAGCAGTTCTTC
cdr3_aa: CASSSWTGVNEQFF

d_call: TRBD1
v_call: TRBV5-1
clone_size: few
j_call: TRBJ2-2
cdr3_length: 17
cdr3_nt: TGCGCCAGCAGCTTCGGGGCAGGGGGCTATAACACCGGGGAGCTGTTTTTT
cdr3_aa: CASSFGAGGYNTGELFF

d_call: TRBD1
v_call: TRBV9
clone_size: once
j_call: TRBJ1-5
cdr3_length: 16
cdr3_nt: TGTGCCAGCAGTAAAGGGGGCTCGGATAGCAATCAGCCCCAGCATTTT
cdr3_aa: CASSKGGSDSNQPQHF

d_call: .
v_call: TRBV6-5
clone_size: .
j_call: TRBJ2-7
cdr3_length: 15
cdr3_nt: TGTGCCAGCAGTTACTCGTTAGGCGCGTTCTACGAGCAGTACTTC
cdr3_aa: CASSYSLGAFYEQYF

d_call: TRBD1
v_call: TRBV19
clone_size: .
j_call: TRBJ2-2
cdr3_length: 19
cdr3_nt: TGTGCCAGTAGTATCGAAAAGACAGGGGGTCTGTTTTACACCGGGGAGCTGTTTTTT
cdr3_aa: CASSIEKTGGLFYTGELFF

d_call: .
v_call: TRBV5-4
clone_size: once
j_call: TRBJ2-7
cdr3_length: 12
cdr3_nt: TGTGCCAGCAGCTTGGAGGGCTACGAGCAGTACTTC
cdr3_aa: CASSLEGYEQYF

d_call: .
v_call: TRBV28
clone_size: .
j_call: TRBJ2-7
cdr3_length: 13
cdr3_nt: TGTGCCAGCAGTTTTAACCCCTCCTACGAGCAGTACTTC
cdr3_aa: CASSFNPSYEQYF

d_call: .
v_call: TRBV9
clone_size: .
j_call: TRBJ2-3
cdr3_length: 14
cdr3_nt: TGTGCCAGCAGCGTAGATACGATGACAGATACGCAGTATTTT
cdr3_aa: CASSVDTMTDTQYF

d_call: .
v_call: TRBV15
clone_size: .
j_call: TRBJ2-1
cdr3_length: 14
cdr3_nt: TGTGCCACCAGCAGAGGAGGGGGAGGGAATGAGCAGTTCTTC
cdr3_aa: CATSRGGGGNEQFF

d_call: .
v_call: TRBV6-1
clone_size: few
j_call: TRBJ2-7
cdr3_length: 15
cdr3_nt: TGTGCCAGCAGTGTCTGGGGGGAAGAATACTACGAGCAGTACTTC
cdr3_aa: CASSVWGEEYYEQYF

d_call: TRBD2
v_call: TRBV4-1
clone_size: .
j_call: TRBJ2-1
cdr3_length: 19
cdr3_nt: TGCGCCAGCAGCCAATCACTTTTGTTTCTGGGCGGGAGTGCCAATGAGCAGTTCTTC
cdr3_aa: CASSQSLLFLGGSANEQFF

d_call: TRBD2
v_call: TRBV7-8
clone_size: .
j_call: TRBJ2-2
cdr3_length: 18
cdr3_nt: TGTGCCAGCAGCTTAGGGACTAGCGGGAGTTTTTTGGCCGGGGAGCTGTTTTTT
cdr3_aa: CASSLGTSGSFLAGELFF

d_call: .
v_call: TRBV4-1
clone_size: .
j_call: TRBJ2-5
cdr3_length: 16
cdr3_nt: TGCGCCAGCAGCCAGGCCCCCGAGGGCCTCCAAGAGACCCAGTACTTC
cdr3_aa: CASSQAPEGLQETQYF

d_call: .
v_call: TRBV6-5
clone_size: .
j_call: TRBJ1-1
cdr3_length: 13
cdr3_nt: TGTGCCAGCAGTGACGAAACTAACACTGAAGCTTTCTTT
cdr3_aa: CASSDETNTEAFF